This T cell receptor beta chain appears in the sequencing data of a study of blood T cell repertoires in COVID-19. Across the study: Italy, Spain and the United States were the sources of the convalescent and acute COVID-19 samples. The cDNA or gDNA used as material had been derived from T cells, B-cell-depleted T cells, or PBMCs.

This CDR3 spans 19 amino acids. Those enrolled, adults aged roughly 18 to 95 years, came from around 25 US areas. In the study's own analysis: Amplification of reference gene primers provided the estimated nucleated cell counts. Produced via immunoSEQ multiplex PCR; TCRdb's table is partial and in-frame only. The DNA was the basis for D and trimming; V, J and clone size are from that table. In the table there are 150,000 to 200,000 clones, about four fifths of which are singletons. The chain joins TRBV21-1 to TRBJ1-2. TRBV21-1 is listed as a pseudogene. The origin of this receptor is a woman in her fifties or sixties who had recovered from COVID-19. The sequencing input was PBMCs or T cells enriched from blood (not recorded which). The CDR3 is CASSKYRFNRPNPIYGYTF. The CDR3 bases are TGTGCCAGCAGCAAATACCGATTTAACCGCCCAAATCCTATCTATGGCTACACCTTC.